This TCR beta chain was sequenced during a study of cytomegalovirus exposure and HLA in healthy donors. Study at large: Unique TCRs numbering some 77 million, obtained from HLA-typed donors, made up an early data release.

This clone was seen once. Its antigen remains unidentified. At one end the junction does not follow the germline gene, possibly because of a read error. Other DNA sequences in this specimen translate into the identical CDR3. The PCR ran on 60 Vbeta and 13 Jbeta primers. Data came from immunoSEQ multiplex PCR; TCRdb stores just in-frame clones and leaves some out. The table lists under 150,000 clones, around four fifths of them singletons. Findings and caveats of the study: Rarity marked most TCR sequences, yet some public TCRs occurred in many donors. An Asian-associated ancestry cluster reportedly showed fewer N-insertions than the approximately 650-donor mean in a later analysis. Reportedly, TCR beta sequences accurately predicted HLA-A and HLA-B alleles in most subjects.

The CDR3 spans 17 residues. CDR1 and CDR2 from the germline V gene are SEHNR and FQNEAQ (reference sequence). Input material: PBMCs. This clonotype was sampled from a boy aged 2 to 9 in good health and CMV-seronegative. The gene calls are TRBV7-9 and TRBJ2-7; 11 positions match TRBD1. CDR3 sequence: CSSSPGQGARSPYEQYF. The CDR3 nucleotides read TGTTCCAGCAGCCCCGGACAGGGGGCCAGATCTCCCTACGAGCAGTACTTC.